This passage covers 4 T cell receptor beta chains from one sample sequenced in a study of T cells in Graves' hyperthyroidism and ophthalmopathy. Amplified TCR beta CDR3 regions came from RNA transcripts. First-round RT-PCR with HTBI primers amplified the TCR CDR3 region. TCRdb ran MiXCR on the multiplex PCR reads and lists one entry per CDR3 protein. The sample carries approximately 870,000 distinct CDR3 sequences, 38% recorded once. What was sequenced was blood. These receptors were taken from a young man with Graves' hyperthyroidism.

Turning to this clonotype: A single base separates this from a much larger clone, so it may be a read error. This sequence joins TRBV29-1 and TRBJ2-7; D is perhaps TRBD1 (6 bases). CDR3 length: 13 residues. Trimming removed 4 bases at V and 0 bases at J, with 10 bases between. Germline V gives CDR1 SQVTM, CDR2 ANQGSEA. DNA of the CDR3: TGCAGCGTTGTGACAGGATACTCCTACGAGCAGTACTTC. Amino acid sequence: CSVVTGYSYEQYF.

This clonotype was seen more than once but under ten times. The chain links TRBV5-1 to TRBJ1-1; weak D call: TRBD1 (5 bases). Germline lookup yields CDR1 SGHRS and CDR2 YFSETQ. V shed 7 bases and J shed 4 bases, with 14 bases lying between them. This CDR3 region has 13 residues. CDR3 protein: CASGSGGITEAFF. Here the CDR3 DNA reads TGCGCCAGCGGGAGCGGGGGGATCACTGAAGCTTTCTTT.

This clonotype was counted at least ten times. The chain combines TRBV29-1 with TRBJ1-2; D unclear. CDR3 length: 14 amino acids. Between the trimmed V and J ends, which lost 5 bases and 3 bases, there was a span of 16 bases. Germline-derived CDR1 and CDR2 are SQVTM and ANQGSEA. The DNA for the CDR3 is TGCAGCGTTAAACTTCTGGAGAGGGACTATGGCTACACCTTC. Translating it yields CSVKLLERDYGYTF.

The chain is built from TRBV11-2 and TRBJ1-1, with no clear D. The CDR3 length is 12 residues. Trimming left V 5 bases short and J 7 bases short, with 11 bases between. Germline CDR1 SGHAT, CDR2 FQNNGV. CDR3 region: CASSLARVEAFF. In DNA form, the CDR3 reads TGTGCCAGCAGCCTGGCCCGAGTTGAAGCTTTCTTT.